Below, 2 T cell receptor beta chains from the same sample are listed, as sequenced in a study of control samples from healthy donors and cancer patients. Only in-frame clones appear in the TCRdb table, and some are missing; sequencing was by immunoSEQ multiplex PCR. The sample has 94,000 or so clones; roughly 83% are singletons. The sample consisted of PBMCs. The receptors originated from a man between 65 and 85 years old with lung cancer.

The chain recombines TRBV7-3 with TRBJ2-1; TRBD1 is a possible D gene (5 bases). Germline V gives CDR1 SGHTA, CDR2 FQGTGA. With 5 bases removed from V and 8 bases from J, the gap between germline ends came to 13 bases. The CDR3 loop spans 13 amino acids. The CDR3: CASSPPGLDEQFF. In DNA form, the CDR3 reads TGTGCCAGCAGCCCCCCAGGGTTAGATGAGCAGTTCTTC. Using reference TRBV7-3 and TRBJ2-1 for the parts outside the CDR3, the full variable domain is GAGVSQTPSNKVTEKGKYVELRCDPISGHTALYWYRQSLGQGPEFLIYFQGTGAADDSGLPNDRFFAVRPEGSVSTLKIQRTERGDSAVYLCASSPPGLDEQFFGPGTRLTVL.

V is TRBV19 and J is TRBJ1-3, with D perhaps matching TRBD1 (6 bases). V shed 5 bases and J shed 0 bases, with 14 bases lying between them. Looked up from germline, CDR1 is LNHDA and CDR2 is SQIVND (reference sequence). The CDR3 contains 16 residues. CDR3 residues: CASSSLRGNSGNTIYF. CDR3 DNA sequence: TGTGCCAGTAGTTCACTCAGGGGCAACTCTGGAAACACCATATATTTT.